These T cell receptor beta chains were read from a single sample in a study of cytotoxic CD8 clonotypes in ibrutinib-treated CLL. The method was immunoSEQ multiplex PCR; TCRdb's version includes in-frame clones alone and lacks a portion of them. The repertoire consists of around 250,000 clones, with around 70% occurring once and the leading ten covering about 16%. Sample: PBMCs, taken after 24 months of ibrutinib treatment. These receptors all come from a human donor with chronic lymphocytic leukemia. Both conserved end residues are trimmed from each CDR3.

v_gene	j_gene	CDR3aa
TRBV4-3	TRBJ1-2	ASSQDLAQGARGYT
TRBV6-6	TRBJ2-3	ASSYANRELTDTQY
TRBV18	TRBJ2-7	ASSPPTAGAYEQY
TRBV18	TRBJ2-4	ASSEGQNIQY
TRBV7-9	TRBJ2-5	ASSPKGAGGFQETQY
TRBV18	TRBJ2-7	ASSPGHSYEQY
TRBV27	TRBJ1-2	ASSSSPYTTSYGYT
TRBV20-1	TRBJ1-3	SATDGTGHY
TRBV30	TRBJ1-3	ACDVGGGNTIY
TRBV28	TRBJ2-7	ASSPGTGDEQY
TRBV15	TRBJ1-2	ATSSENDRDKYGYT
TRBV15	TRBJ2-2	ATSRDRGGTGELF
TRBV5-1	TRBJ2-6	ASSLGSGANVLT
TRBV4-2	TRBJ2-7	ASSQDGGSRQY
TRBV14	TRBJ1-1	ASSHTNRASAF
TRBV27	TRBJ2-7	ASSPGTSAQY
TRBV18	TRBJ1-2	ASSPDTNYGYT
TRBV10-3	TRBJ1-5	AISESRTGSQPQH
TRBV23-1	TRBJ2-2	ASSQPPGLLNELF
TRBV15	TRBJ2-2	ATSIGLNTGELF
TRBV21-1	TRBJ2-6	ASSKEEETGTCIVSGANVLT
TRBV7-9	TRBJ2-3	ASSLGGQGSPTQY
TRBV6-5	TRBJ2-5	ASSQETQY
TRBV12-5	TRBJ2-5	ASGWENEETQY
TRBV27	TRBJ1-2	ASSYSGTGNDYGYT
TRBV5-1	TRBJ1-1	ASRLDRGVTEAF
TRBV27	TRBJ2-3	ASSLEGLGDTQY
TRBV7-2	TRBJ1-5	ASSLTGFNQPQH
TRBV5-4	TRBJ2-1	ASSLDSFTGSYNEQF
TRBV23-1	TRBJ1-2	ASTVPREDYGYT
TRBV5-3	TRBJ2-7	ARSSGQGCEQY
TRBV30	TRBJ1-4	AWSPGGTGNEKLF
TRBV28	TRBJ1-5	SSGSNQPQH
TRBV7-2	TRBJ2-7	ASSPSLVSHEQY
TRBV30	TRBJ2-3	AWKKAGNTDTQY
TRBV2	TRBJ2-4	ASYYEEGLY
TRBV5-1	TRBJ1-5	ASSLGQGGNQPQH
TRBV29-1	TRBJ2-7	SVEFRAESAEQY
TRBV5-1	TRBJ2-1	ASRRTSGSLYNEQF
TRBV2	TRBJ2-2	ASTGTSGNTGELF
TRBV7-9	TRBJ2-3	ASSLSGIGAWDTQY
TRBV27	TRBJ1-5	ASSSGQGGNWPQH
TRBV7-9	TRBJ2-1	ASSPKTSGRVNEQF
TRBV7-7	TRBJ2-1	ASSPQRASGKSGEQF
TRBV4-1	TRBJ2-7	ASSQDIRYEQY
TRBV18	TRBJ2-7	ASSPTLGYHYEQY
TRBV2	TRBJ2-7	ASSERGILFHEQY
TRBV29-1	TRBJ1-2	SVEERAVNYGYT
TRBV9	TRBJ2-1	ASSEQGAWDNEQF
TRBV5-4	TRBJ2-3	ASSLGGGSLNTQY
TRBV27	TRBJ2-6	ASSWRTGDYSGANVLT
TRBV5-5	TRBJ2-7	ASSPQAPGGDYEQY
TRBV7-2	TRBJ2-7	ASSLEGGSYEQY
TRBV11-3	TRBJ2-1	ASSSSLASYNEQF
TRBV6-5	TRBJ1-2	ASTKTGTANYGYT
TRBV19	TRBJ2-3	ASSSLGLAVTDTQY
TRBV19	TRBJ2-3	ASHRGRPTDTQY